Described below is a single T cell receptor beta chain sequence and its context. The data stem from a study of control samples from healthy donors and cancer patients. The assay was immunoSEQ multiplex PCR, and TCRdb's table has in-frame clones only and misses some. Of about 150,000 clones listed, about 90% are singletons. The CDR3 extends over 16 amino acids. The germline V gene has CDR1 LGHDT and CDR2 YNNKEL (reference sequence). V lost 3 bases to trimming and J lost 7 bases, with 19 bases between them. The V call is TRBV3-1 (or the pseudogene TRBV3-2), the J call TRBJ2-1; either TRBD1 or TRBD2 may fit D (5 bases each). The TCR originated in a man younger than 35 in good health. Material: blood. The CDR3 DNA reads TGTGCCAGCAGCCAGGACGGCCGGGGCCCCTTGAATGAGCAGTTCTTC. Protein: CASSQDGRGPLNEQFF.